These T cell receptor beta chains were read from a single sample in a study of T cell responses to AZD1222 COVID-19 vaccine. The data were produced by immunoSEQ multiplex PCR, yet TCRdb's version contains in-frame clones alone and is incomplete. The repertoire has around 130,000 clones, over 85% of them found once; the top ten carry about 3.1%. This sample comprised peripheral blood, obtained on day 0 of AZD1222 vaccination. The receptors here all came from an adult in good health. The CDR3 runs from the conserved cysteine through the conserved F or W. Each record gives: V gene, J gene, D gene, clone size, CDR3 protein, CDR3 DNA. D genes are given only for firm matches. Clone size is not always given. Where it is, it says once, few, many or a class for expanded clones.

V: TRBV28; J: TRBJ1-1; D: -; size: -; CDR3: CASSLLVGATEAFF; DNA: TGTGCCAGCAGTTTATTAGTGGGGGCCACTGAAGCTTTCTTT
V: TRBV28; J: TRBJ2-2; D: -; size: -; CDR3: CASSSGGQSTGELFF; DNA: TGTGCCAGCAGTTCCGGAGGGCAAAGCACCGGGGAGCTGTTTTTT
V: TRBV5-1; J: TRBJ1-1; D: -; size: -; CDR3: CASTLQSDANTEAFF; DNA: TGCGCCAGCACCCTACAAAGTGATGCGAACACTGAAGCTTTCTTT
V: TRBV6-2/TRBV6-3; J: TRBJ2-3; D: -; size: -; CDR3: CASSYKDQDTQYF; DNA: TGTGCCAGCAGTTACAAGGACCAGGATACGCAGTATTTT
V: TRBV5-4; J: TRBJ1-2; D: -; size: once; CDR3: CASSPPGRGYGYTF; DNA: TGTGCCAGCAGCCCACCGGGGCGGGGCTATGGCTACACCTTC
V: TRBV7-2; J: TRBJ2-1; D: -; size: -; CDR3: CASSLGLRNEQFF; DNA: TGTGCCAGCAGCTTAGGGTTAAGGAATGAGCAGTTCTTC
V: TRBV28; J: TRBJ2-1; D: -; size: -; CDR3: CASSPYNEQFF; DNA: TGTGCCAGCAGTCCCTACAATGAGCAGTTCTTC
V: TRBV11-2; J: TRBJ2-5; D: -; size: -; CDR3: CATNTRGIQETQYF; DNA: TGTGCCACCAACACTCGGGGGATACAAGAGACCCAGTACTTC
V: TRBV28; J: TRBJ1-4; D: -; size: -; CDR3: CASSTLGGNEKLFF; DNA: TGTGCCAGCAGCACCTTAGGGGGGAATGAAAAACTGTTTTTT
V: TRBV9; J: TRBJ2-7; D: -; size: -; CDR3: CASSGGLFSYEQYF; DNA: TGTGCCAGCAGCGGAGGACTCTTCTCCTACGAGCAGTACTTC
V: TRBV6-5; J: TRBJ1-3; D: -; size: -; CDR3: CASRTGDSGNTIYF; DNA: TGTGCCAGCAGAACAGGCGACTCTGGAAACACCATATATTTT
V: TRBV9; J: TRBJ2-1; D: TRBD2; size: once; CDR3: CASSVGTSNHEQFF; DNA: TGTGCCAGCAGCGTCGGGACTAGTAACCATGAGCAGTTCTTC
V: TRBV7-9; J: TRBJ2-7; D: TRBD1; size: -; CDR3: CASSSTGGSREQYF; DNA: TGTGCCAGCAGCTCGACAGGGGGCTCGAGGGAGCAGTACTTC
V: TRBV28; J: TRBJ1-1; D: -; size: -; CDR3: CASSPIGRRNTEAFF; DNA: TGTGCCAGCAGTCCTATAGGACGTCGGAACACTGAAGCTTTCTTT
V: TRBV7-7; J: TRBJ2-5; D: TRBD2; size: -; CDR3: CASSLASGRAGETQYF; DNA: TGTGCCAGCAGCTTAGCCAGCGGGAGGGCCGGAGAGACCCAGTACTTC
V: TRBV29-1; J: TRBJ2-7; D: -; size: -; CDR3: CSVRVFGYEQYF; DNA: TGCAGCGTTCGAGTTTTTGGGTACGAGCAGTACTTC
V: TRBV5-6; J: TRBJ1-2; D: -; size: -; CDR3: CASRLAGTPYNYGYTF; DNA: TGTGCCAGCAGATTAGCCGGGACACCTTATAACTATGGCTACACCTTC
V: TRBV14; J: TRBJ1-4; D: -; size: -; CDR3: CASSQLPGRFANEKLFF; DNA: TGTGCCAGCAGCCAACTCCCCGGGAGGTTTGCTAATGAAAAACTGTTTTTT
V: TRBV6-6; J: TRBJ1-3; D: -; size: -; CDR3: CASTLPSGNTIYF; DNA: TGTGCCAGCACCCTACCCTCTGGAAACACCATATATTTT
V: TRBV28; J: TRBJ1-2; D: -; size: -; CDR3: CASSSNPGRGNYGYTF; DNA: TGTGCCAGCAGTTCCAATCCGGGACGGGGTAACTATGGCTACACCTTC
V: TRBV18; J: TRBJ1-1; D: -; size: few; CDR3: CASSPSELLNINAEAFF; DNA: TGTGCCAGCTCACCGTCGGAGCTCCTTAACATTAATGCTGAAGCTTTCTTT
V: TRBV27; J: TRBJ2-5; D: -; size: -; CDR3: CASRGWQTQYF; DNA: TGTGCCAGCAGGGGATGGCAGACCCAGTACTTC
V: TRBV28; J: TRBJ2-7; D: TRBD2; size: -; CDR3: CASRAGGSGRGEQYF; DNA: TGTGCCAGCAGGGCCGGTGGTAGCGGGAGGGGCGAGCAGTACTTC
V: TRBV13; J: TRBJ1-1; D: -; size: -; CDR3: CASSFGGMNTEAFF; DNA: TGTGCCAGCAGCTTCGGGGGAATGAACACTGAAGCTTTCTTT
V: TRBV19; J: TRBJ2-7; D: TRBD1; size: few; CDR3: CASSLLLGQGWYEQYF; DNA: TGTGCCAGTAGTTTGCTACTGGGACAGGGGTGGTACGAGCAGTACTTC
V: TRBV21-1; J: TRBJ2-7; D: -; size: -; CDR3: CASSKGARQRGGGVYEQYF; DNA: TGTGCCAGCAGCAAAGGGGCCCGACAACGAGGAGGGGGCGTTTACGAGCAGTACTTC
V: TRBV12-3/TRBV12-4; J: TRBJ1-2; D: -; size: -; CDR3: CASSLVGYGYTF; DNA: TGTGCCAGCAGTTTGGTTGGCTATGGCTACACCTTC
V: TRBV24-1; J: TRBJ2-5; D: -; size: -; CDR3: CATSTGSGTKAETQYF; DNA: TGTGCCACCAGTACAGGGTCGGGGACTAAAGCAGAGACCCAGTACTTC
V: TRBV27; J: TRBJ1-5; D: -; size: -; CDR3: CASSLSRRGNQPQHF; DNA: TGTGCCAGCAGTTTATCGCGACGGGGCAATCAGCCCCAGCATTTT
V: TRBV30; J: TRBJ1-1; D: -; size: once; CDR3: CAWSVQGPLNTEAFF; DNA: TGTGCCTGGAGTGTACAAGGACCCCTGAACACTGAAGCTTTCTTT
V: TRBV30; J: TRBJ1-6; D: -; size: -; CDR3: CAWSKGMNNSPLHF; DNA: TGTGCCTGGAGTAAGGGGATGAACAATTCACCCCTCCACTTT
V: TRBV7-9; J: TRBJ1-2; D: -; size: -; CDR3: CASSLQWDGGYTF; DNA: TGTGCCAGCAGCTTACAATGGGACGGTGGCTACACCTTC
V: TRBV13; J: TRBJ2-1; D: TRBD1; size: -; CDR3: CASSFRGSGQYNEQFF; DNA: TGTGCCAGCAGCTTCAGGGGGTCGGGGCAGTACAATGAGCAGTTCTTC
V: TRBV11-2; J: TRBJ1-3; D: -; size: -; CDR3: CASSLVQTGGNTIYF; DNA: TGTGCCAGCAGCTTAGTTCAGACCGGGGGAAACACCATATATTTT
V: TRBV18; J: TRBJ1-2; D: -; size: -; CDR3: CASSPMERGLTNYGYTF; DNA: TGTGCCAGCTCACCAATGGAAAGGGGCCTCACTAACTATGGCTACACCTTC
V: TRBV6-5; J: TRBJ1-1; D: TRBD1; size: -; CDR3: CASSYWGRGRTEAFF; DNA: TGTGCCAGCAGTTACTGGGGCAGGGGGCGTACTGAAGCTTTCTTT
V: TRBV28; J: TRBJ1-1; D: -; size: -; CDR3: CASSSPQGVNTEAFF; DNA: TGTGCCAGCAGCTCTCCCCAGGGAGTGAACACTGAAGCTTTCTTT
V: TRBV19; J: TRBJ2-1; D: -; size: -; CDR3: CASRRDHRSYNEQFF; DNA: TGTGCCAGTCGGCGGGACCACCGCTCCTACAATGAGCAGTTCTTC
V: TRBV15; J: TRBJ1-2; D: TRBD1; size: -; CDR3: CATRGETGTNYGYTF; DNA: TGTGCCACCAGAGGGGAGACAGGGACTAACTATGGCTACACCTTC
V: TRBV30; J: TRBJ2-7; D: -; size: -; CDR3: CAWSLLWEEQYF; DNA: TGTGCCTGGAGCCTTCTCTGGGAGGAGCAGTACTTC
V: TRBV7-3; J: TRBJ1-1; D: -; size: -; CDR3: CASSQQGGTEAFF; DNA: TGTGCCAGCAGTCAACAGGGAGGCACTGAAGCTTTCTTT
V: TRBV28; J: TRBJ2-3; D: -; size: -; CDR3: CASNPLTETTDTQYF; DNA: TGTGCCAGTAACCCGTTGACAGAGACCACAGATACGCAGTATTTT
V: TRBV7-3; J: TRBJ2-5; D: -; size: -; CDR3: CASSFGGSEETQYF; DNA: TGTGCCAGCAGCTTCGGGGGATCGGAGGAGACCCAGTACTTC
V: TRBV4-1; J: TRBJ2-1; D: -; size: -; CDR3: CASSHPPRSNEQFF; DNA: TGCGCCAGCAGCCACCCTCCTAGATCCAATGAGCAGTTCTTC
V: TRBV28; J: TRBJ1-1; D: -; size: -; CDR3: CASSWTSGNTEAFF; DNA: TGTGCCAGCAGTTGGACGAGTGGGAACACTGAAGCTTTCTTT
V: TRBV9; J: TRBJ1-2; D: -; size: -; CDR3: CASGGTALYGYTF; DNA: TGTGCCAGCGGCGGGACGGCTCTCTATGGCTACACCTTC
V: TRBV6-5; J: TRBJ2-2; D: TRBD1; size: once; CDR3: CASSDRGLVTGELFF; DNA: TGTGCCAGCAGCGACAGGGGGCTAGTAACCGGGGAGCTGTTTTTT
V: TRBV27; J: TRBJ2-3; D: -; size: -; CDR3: CASTTWGSRTDTQYF; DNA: TGTGCCAGCACCACCTGGGGATCCCGCACAGATACGCAGTATTTT
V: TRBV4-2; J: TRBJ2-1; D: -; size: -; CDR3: CASSQDLGPSENEQFF; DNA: TGTGCCAGCAGCCAAGATCTGGGACCCTCGGAGAATGAGCAGTTCTTC
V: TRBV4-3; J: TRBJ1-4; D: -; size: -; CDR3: CASSLRDPAREKLFF; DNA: TGCGCCAGCAGCCTGAGGGATCCCGCTAGGGAAAAACTGTTTTTT
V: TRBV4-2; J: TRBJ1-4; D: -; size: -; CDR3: CASSQDEGSGEKLFF; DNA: TGTGCCAGCAGCCAAGACGAGGGATCGGGTGAAAAACTGTTTTTT
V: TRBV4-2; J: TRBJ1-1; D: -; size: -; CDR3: CASSQDPAGEATEAFF; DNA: TGTGCCAGCAGCCAAGATCCCGCAGGGGAGGCCACTGAAGCTTTCTTT
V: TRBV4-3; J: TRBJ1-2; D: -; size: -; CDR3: CASSLSRASRGYTF; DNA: TGCGCCAGCAGCCTTTCCCGCGCCAGTCGAGGCTACACCTTC
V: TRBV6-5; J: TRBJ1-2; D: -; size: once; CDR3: CASSYNKGGGYTF; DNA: TGTGCCAGCAGTTACAACAAGGGAGGTGGCTACACCTTC
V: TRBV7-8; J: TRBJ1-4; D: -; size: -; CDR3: CASRSGTQANEKLFF; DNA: TGTGCCAGCCGCTCCGGGACCCAAGCTAATGAAAAACTGTTTTTT